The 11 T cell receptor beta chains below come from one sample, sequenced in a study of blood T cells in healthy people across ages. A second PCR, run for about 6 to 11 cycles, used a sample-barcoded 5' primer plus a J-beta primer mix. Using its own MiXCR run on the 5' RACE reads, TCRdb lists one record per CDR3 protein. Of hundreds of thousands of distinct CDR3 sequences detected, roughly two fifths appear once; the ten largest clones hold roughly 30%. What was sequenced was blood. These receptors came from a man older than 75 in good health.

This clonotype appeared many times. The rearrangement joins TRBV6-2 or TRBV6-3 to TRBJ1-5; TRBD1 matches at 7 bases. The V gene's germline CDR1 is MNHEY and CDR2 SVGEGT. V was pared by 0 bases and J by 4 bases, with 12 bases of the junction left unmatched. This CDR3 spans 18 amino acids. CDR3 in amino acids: CASSYSSDRATHNQPQHF. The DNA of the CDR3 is TGTGCCAGCAGTTACTCGAGTGACAGGGCCACTCATAATCAGCCCCAGCATTTT.

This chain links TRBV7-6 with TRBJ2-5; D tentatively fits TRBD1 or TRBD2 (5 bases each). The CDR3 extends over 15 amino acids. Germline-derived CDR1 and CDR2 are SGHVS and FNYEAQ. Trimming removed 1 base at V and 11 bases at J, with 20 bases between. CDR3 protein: CASSLDGREYNEQYF. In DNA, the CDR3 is TGTGCCAGCAGCTTAGACGGCAGGGAGTACAATGAGCAGTACTTC.

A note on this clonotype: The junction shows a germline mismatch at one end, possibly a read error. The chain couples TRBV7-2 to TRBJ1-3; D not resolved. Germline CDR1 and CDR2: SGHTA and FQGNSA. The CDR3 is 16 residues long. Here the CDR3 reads CACSAYSWGPGNTIYF. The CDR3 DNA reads TGTGCCTGCAGCGCTTACAGTTGGGGTCCAGGAAACACCATATATTTT.

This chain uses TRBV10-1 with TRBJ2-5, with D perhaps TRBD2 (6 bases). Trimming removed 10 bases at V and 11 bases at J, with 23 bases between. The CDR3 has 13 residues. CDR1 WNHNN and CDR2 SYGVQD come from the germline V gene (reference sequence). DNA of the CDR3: TGCGCCACCCAGGCAGGCTGGGGGGAAGAGCAGTACTTC. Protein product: CATQAGWGEEQYF.

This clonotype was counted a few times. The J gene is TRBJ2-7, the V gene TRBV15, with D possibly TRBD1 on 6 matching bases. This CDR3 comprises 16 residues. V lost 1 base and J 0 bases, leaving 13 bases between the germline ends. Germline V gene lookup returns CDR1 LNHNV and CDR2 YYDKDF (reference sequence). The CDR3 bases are TGTGCCACCAGCAGAGCCTCTGACAGGAGCTCCTACGAGCAGTACTTC. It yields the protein CATSRASDRSSYEQYF.

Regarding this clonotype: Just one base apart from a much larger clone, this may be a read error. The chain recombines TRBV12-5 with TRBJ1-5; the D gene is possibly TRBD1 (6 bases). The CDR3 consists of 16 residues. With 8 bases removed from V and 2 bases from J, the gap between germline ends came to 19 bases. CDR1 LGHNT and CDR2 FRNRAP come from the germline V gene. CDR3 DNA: TGTGCTAGTAGTCCAACCCGGGGGGCCGGCAATCAGCCCCAGCATTTT. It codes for CASSPTRGAGNQPQHF.

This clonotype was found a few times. CDR3 DNA sequence: TGTGCCACCAGTGATCATACGACAGGGGAAGGTGATGAGCAGTACTTC. Its translation: CATSDHTTGEGDEQYF. This chain uses TRBV24-1 with TRBJ2-7; 8 positions agree with TRBD1. CDR3 size: 16 residues. Trimming at V came to 3 bases and at J to 7 bases, leaving 13 bases not matched to a gene. From germline, CDR1 is KGHDR and CDR2 SFDVKD.

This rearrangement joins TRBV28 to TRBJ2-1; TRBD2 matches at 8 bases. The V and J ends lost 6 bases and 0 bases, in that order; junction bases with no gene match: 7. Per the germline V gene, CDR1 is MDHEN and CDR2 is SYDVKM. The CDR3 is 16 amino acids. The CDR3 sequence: CASRQAGATSYNEQFF. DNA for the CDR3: TGTGCCAGCAGACAAGCGGGGGCCACCTCCTACAATGAGCAGTTCTTC.

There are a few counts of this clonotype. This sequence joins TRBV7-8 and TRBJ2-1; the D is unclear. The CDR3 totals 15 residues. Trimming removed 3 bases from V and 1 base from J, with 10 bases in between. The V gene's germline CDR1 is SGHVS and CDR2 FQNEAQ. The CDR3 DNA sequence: TGTGCCAGCAGCTTCCTGACTCCGTCCTACAATGAGCAGTTCTTC. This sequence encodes CASSFLTPSYNEQFF.

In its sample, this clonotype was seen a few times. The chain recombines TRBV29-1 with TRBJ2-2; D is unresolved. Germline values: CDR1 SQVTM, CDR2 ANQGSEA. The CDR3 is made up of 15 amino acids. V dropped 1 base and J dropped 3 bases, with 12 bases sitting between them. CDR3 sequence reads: CSVEGPLADTGELFF. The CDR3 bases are TGCAGCGTTGAAGGACCCCTTGCGGACACCGGGGAGCTGTTTTTT.

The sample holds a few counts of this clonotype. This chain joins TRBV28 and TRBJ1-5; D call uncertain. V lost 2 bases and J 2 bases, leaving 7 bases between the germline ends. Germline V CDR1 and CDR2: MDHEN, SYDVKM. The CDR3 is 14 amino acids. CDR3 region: CASSLVRGNQPQHF. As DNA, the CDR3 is TGTGCCAGCAGTTTAGTCCGAGGCAATCAGCCCCAGCATTTT.